This TCR beta chain was captured by sequencing in a study of prognosis after radiotherapy for stage I lung cancer. About the study: After radiotherapy, 15 showed no significant progression while four developed distant metastases (median approximately 7 months).

V was pared by 0 bases and J by 5 bases, with 4 bases of the junction left unmatched. This CDR3 contains 15 residues. Germline V gene data show CDR1 as KGHDR and CDR2 as SFDVKD. There are many counts of this clonotype. Two rounds of multiplex PCR amplified TCR beta CDR3 from genomic DNA. Primers specific to each TRBV and TRBJ gene were used in first-round PCR. TCRdb ran MiXCR on the multiplex PCR reads and lists one entry per CDR3 protein. The repertoire includes around 27,000 distinct CDR3 sequences, roughly 30% of them detected once, and around 10% sits in the top ten. The clonotype comes from a donor over 45 with non-small cell lung cancer. The V call is TRBV24-1, the J call TRBJ2-3; the match to TRBD1 covers 7 bases. The sequences come from PBMCs, collected before or after stereotactic body radiation therapy (not recorded which). The CDR3 reads CATSDLGQGEDTQYF. Here the CDR3 DNA reads TGTGCCACCAGTGATTTGGGTCAGGGGGAAGATACGCAGTATTTT.